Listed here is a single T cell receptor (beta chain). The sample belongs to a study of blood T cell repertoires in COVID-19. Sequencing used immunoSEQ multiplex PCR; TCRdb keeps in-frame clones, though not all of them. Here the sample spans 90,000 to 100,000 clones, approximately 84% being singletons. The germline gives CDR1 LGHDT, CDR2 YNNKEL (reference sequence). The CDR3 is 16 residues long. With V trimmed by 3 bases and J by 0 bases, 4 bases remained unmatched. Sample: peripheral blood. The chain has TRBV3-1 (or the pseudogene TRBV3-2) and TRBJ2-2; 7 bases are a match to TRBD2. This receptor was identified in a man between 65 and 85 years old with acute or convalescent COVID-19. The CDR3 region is CASSQGGGPNTGELFF. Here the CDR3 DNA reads TGTGCCAGCAGCCAGGGGGGAGGGCCGAACACCGGGGAGCTGTTTTTT.